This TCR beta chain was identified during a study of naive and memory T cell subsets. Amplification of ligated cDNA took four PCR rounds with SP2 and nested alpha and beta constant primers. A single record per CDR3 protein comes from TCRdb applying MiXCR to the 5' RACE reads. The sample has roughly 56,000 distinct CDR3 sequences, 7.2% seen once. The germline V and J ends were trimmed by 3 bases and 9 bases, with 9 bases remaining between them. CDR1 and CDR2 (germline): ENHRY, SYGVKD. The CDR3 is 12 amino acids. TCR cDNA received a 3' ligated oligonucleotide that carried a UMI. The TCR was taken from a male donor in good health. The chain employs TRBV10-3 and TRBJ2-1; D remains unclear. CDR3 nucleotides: TGTGCCATCAGTGACGGCCAGATTGAGCAGTTCTTC. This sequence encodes CAISDGQIEQFF.